Each of the 29 T cell receptor beta chains below was sequenced from the same sample in a study of low-dose radiotherapy and immunotherapy resistance in tumors. Alpha and beta chains were covered, as first-strand cDNA relied on TRAV- and TRBV-specific primers. The TCRs were subjected to amplification over about 20 PCR cycles employing a constant-region primer in conjunction with a V-primer adapter. One entry per CDR3 protein, called by TCRdb with MiXCR from the reads. The repertoire holds 11,000 to 15,000 distinct CDR3 sequences, with roughly half as singletons. These TCRs come from a human donor with advanced metastatic prostate, ovarian, gallbladder or colorectal cancer (not recorded which). This table probably holds off-target reads from a library built for another chain.

The V gene is TRBV28, the J gene TRBJ2-2; D tentatively reads TRBD1 or TRBD2 (5 bases each). CDR1 and CDR2 (germline): MDHEN, SYDVKM. Trimming removed 5 bases from V and 5 bases from J, with 15 bases in between. CDR3 length: 15 amino acids. The CDR3 spells CASSVAIRETGELFF. The CDR3 coding sequence is TGTGCCAGCAGTGTGGCAATCAGGGAGACCGGGGAGCTGTTTTTT.

This clonotype was detected a few times. The chain carries TRBV28 and TRBJ2-1; D may match TRBD1 or TRBD2 (5 bases each). CDR3 length: 16 amino acids. Germline V gives CDR1 MDHEN, CDR2 SYDVKM. Trimming removed 5 bases at V and 0 bases at J, with 14 bases between. The CDR3, as DNA: TGTGCCAGCAGTGTGCCGGGACCAAGCTCCTACAATGAGCAGTTCTTC. It is translated as CASSVPGPSSYNEQFF.

The sample holds a few counts of this clonotype. The CDR3 region has the DNA TGCGCCAGCACCGACAGGAGGAACACAGATACGCAGTATTTT. Protein sequence: CASTDRRNTDTQYF. The chain links TRBV5-1 to TRBJ2-3; D perhaps matches TRBD1 (6 bases). The CDR3 consists of 14 residues. The germline V and J ends were trimmed by 6 bases and 2 bases, with 13 bases remaining between them. Germline V lookup: CDR1 SGHRS, CDR2 YFSETQ.

CDR3 amino acids: CASSSRQLQETQYF. In DNA, the CDR3 is TGTGCCAGCAGCAGCCGACAGTTACAAGAGACCCAGTACTTC. The V and J genes are TRBV5-6 and TRBJ2-5; D is perhaps TRBD1 (5 bases). The V end lost 4 bases, the J end lost 2 bases, and 12 bases lay between the germline ends. The CDR3 loop spans 14 amino acids. Germline CDR1 reads SGHDT; CDR2 reads YYEEEE.

This clonotype showed up just a few times. The chain is built from TRBV18 and TRBJ1-3; D remains unclear. Germline assignment: CDR1 KGHSH and CDR2 LQKENI. The germline V and J ends were trimmed by 2 bases and 4 bases, with 9 bases remaining between them. The CDR3 extends over 14 amino acids. CDR3: CASSPVGDGNTIYF. The DNA for the CDR3 is TGTGCCAGCTCACCAGTTGGAGACGGAAACACCATATATTTT.

The V call is TRBV27, the J call TRBJ1-2; D is perhaps TRBD1 (5 bases). In germline, CDR1 is MNHEY, CDR2 SMNVEV (reference sequence). V shed 10 bases and J shed 0 bases, with 21 bases lying between them. The CDR3 runs to 16 residues. The CDR3 sequence is CATLYAGGGSNYGYTF. As DNA, the CDR3 is TGTGCCACCCTTTACGCCGGGGGGGGTTCTAACTATGGCTACACCTTC.

This clonotype came up a few times. CDR3 region: CASSPNPTGEQTQYF. CDR3 bases: TGTGCCAGCAGTCCCAACCCGACAGGGGAACAGACCCAGTACTTC. The chain combines TRBV3-1 with TRBJ2-5, with TRBD1 matching over 8 bases. This CDR3 is 15 amino acids long. Germline CDR1 is LGHDT and CDR2 is YNNKEL (reference sequence). V dropped 6 bases and J dropped 6; count of bases not matched to a gene: 12.

CDR3 DNA sequence: TGTGCCAGCAGCTCAACTAGCGGGGGGGCGTTCGAGACCCAGTACTTC. Protein product: CASSSTSGGAFETQYF. The chain is built from TRBV7-2 and TRBJ2-5, with TRBD2 matching over 13 bases. The germline V gene has CDR1 SGHTA and CDR2 FQGNSA. The CDR3 consists of 16 residues. V lost 4 bases to trimming and J lost 5 bases; unmatched junction nucleotides: 7. The variable domain in full, completed from reference TRBV7-2 and TRBJ2-5, reads GAGVSQSPSNKVTEKGKDVELRCDPISGHTALYWYRQSLGQGLEFLIYFQGNSAPDKSGLPSDRFSAERTGGSVSTLTIQRTQQEDSAVYLCASSSTSGGAFETQYFGPGTRLLVL.

CDR3 bases: TGTGCCTATAGTCGGCCCTACGAGCAGTACTTC. Its protein is CAYSRPYEQYF. This chain links TRBV5-3 with TRBJ2-7; D remains ambiguous. TRBV5-3 counts as an open reading frame of uncertain function. V dropped 10 bases and J dropped 2 bases, with 10 bases sitting between them. There are 11 residues in the CDR3.

This clonotype was seen only once. The J gene is TRBJ2-7, the V gene TRBV6-1; the match to TRBD2 covers 10 bases. The CDR3 has 14 amino acids. The germline gives CDR1 MNHNS, CDR2 SASEGT. Trimming at V came to 5 bases and at J to 3 bases, leaving 4 bases not matched to a gene. The CDR3 DNA reads TGTGCCAGCAGTACTAGCGGGGTCCTCTACGAGCAGTACTTC. It codes for CASSTSGVLYEQYF.

The genes are TRBV20-1 and TRBJ2-1; a weak D match, TRBD2 (6 bases). V lost 0 bases and J lost 4, with 13 bases in between. Per the germline V gene, CDR1 is DFQATT and CDR2 is SNEGSKA (reference sequence). The CDR3 covers 15 residues. The DNA of the CDR3 is TGCAGTGCTAGAGATCGACTAGGTTTTTACAATGAGCAGTTCTTC. Translating gives CSARDRLGFYNEQFF.

This chain links TRBV29-1 with TRBJ2-3, with 11 bases matching TRBD2. CDR1 and CDR2 from the germline V gene are SQVTM and ANQGSEA. This CDR3 is built from 15 residues. Trimming at V came to 3 bases and at J to 0 bases, leaving 2 bases not matched to a gene. DNA of the CDR3: TGCAGCGTTGAGGGACTAGCGGCTAGCACAGATACGCAGTATTTT. Translation: CSVEGLAASTDTQYF.

This chain links TRBV15 with TRBJ2-3; 10 bases align to TRBD2. The CDR3 runs to 15 residues. Germline values: CDR1 LNHNV, CDR2 YYDKDF (reference sequence). V shed 2 bases and J 1 base; nucleotides not matched to a gene: 0. This CDR3 reads CATSRTSGGTDTQYF. DNA of the CDR3: TGTGCCACCAGCAGAACTAGCGGGGGCACAGATACGCAGTATTTT.

The V gene is TRBV20-1, the J gene TRBJ2-3; 10 nucleotides line up with TRBD2. The CDR3 is 17 residues long. Trimming took 3 bases from V and 3 from J; bases not matched to a gene: 12. CDR1 DFQATT and CDR2 SNEGSKA come from the germline V gene (reference sequence). Here the CDR3 reads CSASNGLAVGATDTQYF. The CDR3 DNA reads as TGCAGTGCTAGTAATGGACTAGCGGTGGGGGCGACAGATACGCAGTATTTT.

This chain uses TRBV7-9 with TRBJ2-5; the D gene could be TRBD1 or TRBD2 (6 bases each). V gave up 4 bases and J gave up 4 bases, with 13 bases separating them. Germline CDR1 and CDR2: SEHNR and FQNEAQ (reference sequence). CDR3 length equals 14 residues. This chain's CDR3 is CASSSLGGIETQYF. In DNA form, the CDR3 reads TGTGCCAGCAGCTCCCTGGGGGGCATAGAGACCCAGTACTTC.

This clonotype has a handful of counts. The chain is built from TRBV12-3 or TRBV12-4 and TRBJ2-7, with TRBD2 identical over 7 bases. This CDR3 has 13 residues. V shed 4 bases and J 4 bases; nucleotides not matched to a gene: 4. CDR3 DNA: TGTGCCAGCAGTTCGGGAGGAATTTACGAGCAGTACTTC. Encoded protein: CASSSGGIYEQYF.

This clonotype appeared once. J is TRBJ2-7 and V is TRBV6-1, with D unresolved. The germline CDR1 and CDR2 sequences are MNHNS and SASEGT. V was shortened by 3 bases and J by 0 bases, with 3 bases between the two germline ends. This CDR3 is 12 amino acids long. CDR3 DNA: TGTGCCAGCAGTGACCCCTCCTACGAGCAGTACTTC. This sequence encodes CASSDPSYEQYF.

This chain connects TRBV6-6 to TRBJ2-7, with D hard to call. V was shortened by 8 bases and J by 3 bases, with 20 bases between the two germline ends. CDR1 is MNHNY, CDR2 SVGAGI, per germline (reference sequence). This CDR3 comprises 15 residues. For the CDR3, the DNA is TGTGCCAGCTCGAACCTCCCGGACGCCGGCTACGAGCAGTACTTC. Protein: CASSNLPDAGYEQYF.

This clonotype was recorded once. The chain is built from TRBV7-2 and TRBJ2-7; 10 bases fit TRBD1. The CDR3 covers 14 residues. V lost 1 base, J lost 6 bases, and 3 bases stayed unmatched. Germline V gives CDR1 SGHTA, CDR2 FQGNSA. DNA of the CDR3: TGTGCCAGCAGCTTAGGGACAGGGGGTGGCGAGCAGTACTTC. Its translation: CASSLGTGGGEQYF.

By frequency in the sample, this clonotype is medium-sized. The chain is built from TRBV5-5 and TRBJ2-1; 10 nucleotides agree with TRBD2. The germline gives CDR1 SGHKS, CDR2 YYEKEE (reference sequence). V was pared by 0 bases and J by 6 bases, with 3 bases of the junction left unmatched. The CDR3 runs to 15 residues. As DNA, the CDR3 is TGTGCCAGCAGCTTGGCACTAGCGGGATTCAATGAGCAGTTCTTC. This codes for CASSLALAGFNEQFF.

The chain joins TRBV9 to TRBJ2-3; D is unclear. Germline loops: CDR1 SGDLS, CDR2 YYNGEE. Trimming shortened V by 0 bases and J by 3 bases, and 5 bases separated the two germline ends. The CDR3 consists of 13 residues. Here the CDR3 reads CASSVGGTDTQYF. Here the CDR3 DNA reads TGTGCCAGCAGCGTAGGTGGGACAGATACGCAGTATTTT. The variable domain in full, completed from reference TRBV9 and TRBJ2-3, reads DSGVTQTPKHLITATGQRVTLRCSPRSGDLSVYWYQQSLDQGLQFLIQYYNGEERAKGNILERFSAQQFPDLHSELNLSSLELGDSALYFCASSVGGTDTQYFGPGTRLTVL.

The chain recombines TRBV11-1 with TRBJ1-2, with D hard to call. V was trimmed by 5 bases and J by 6 bases, leaving 13 bases between them. The length of the CDR3 is 13 residues. CDR1 and CDR2 from the germline V gene are SGHAT and FQDESV (reference sequence). CDR3 bases: TGTGCCAGCAGCCTACAAGGCTTGGATGGCTACACCTTC. Its translation: CASSLQGLDGYTF.

The genes are TRBV9 and TRBJ2-3, with 7 bases matching TRBD1. The CDR3 runs 14 residues. CDR1 is SGDLS, CDR2 YYNGEE, per germline. With 8 bases clipped from V and 0 bases from J, the junction kept 6 bases outside the gene matches. The CDR3 region is CASSGQVSTDTQYF. The DNA for the CDR3 is TGTGCCAGTTCTGGACAGGTTAGCACAGATACGCAGTATTTT.

The chain has TRBV11-2 and TRBJ1-1; the D is unclear. The V gene lost 2 bases and the J gene lost 8 bases, with 9 bases spanning the gap. Germline V gene lookup returns CDR1 SGHAT and CDR2 FQNNGV. CDR3 length: 12 residues. The CDR3 spells CASSLSGREAFF. CDR3 bases: TGTGCCAGCAGCTTAAGCGGCAGGGAAGCTTTCTTT.

This chain links TRBV18 with TRBJ1-4, with D unclear. The CDR3 is made up of 15 amino acids. Germline values: CDR1 KGHSH, CDR2 LQKENI. Trimming pared 3 bases from V and 4 bases from J, leaving 12 bases between. This CDR3 reads CASSPLAAFNEKLFF. As DNA, the CDR3 is TGTGCCAGCTCACCTCTGGCAGCCTTTAATGAAAAACTGTTTTTT.

The chain uses TRBV10-3 and TRBJ2-3; D is perhaps TRBD1 or TRBD2 (5 bases each). Deletions cut 0 bases from V and 11 bases from J, with 12 bases between. Germline lookup yields CDR1 ENHRY and CDR2 SYGVKD. The CDR3 covers 13 residues. The CDR3 is CAISESGPSGQYF. CDR3 DNA sequence: TGTGCCATCAGTGAGTCGGGACCCTCGGGGCAGTATTTT.

This clonotype was picked up a small number of times. The chain has TRBV13 and TRBJ2-4, with D perhaps matching TRBD2 (6 bases). V lost 4 bases, J lost 6 bases, and 13 bases lay in between. Per the germline V gene, CDR1 is PRHDT and CDR2 is FYEKMQ (reference sequence). The CDR3 runs to 14 residues. CDR3 coding DNA: TGTGCCAGCAGCTCGTTCAGGCGGGGAAACATTCAGTACTTC. Encoded protein: CASSSFRRGNIQYF. Together with reference TRBV13 and TRBJ2-4, the CDR3 gives the full variable domain: AAGVIQSPRHLIKEKRETATLKCYPIPRHDTVYWYQQGPGQDPQFLISFYEKMQSDKGSIPDRFSAQQFSDYHSELNMSSLELGDSALYFCASSSFRRGNIQYFGAGTRLSVL.

The V gene is TRBV5-1, the J gene TRBJ2-5; D possibly matches TRBD1 or TRBD2 (6 bases each). V was pared by 5 bases and J by 5 bases, with 13 bases between. CDR1 is SGHRS and CDR2 is YFSETQ in the germline V gene. The CDR3 runs 13 residues. DNA for the CDR3: TGCGCCAGCAGAGGGGGGCCCGGTGAGACCCAGTACTTC. It translates to CASRGGPGETQYF.

This clonotype was detected only a few times. The chain uses TRBV29-1 and TRBJ1-1; the D gene is possibly TRBD1 (5 bases). The germline V gene encodes CDR1 SQVTM and CDR2 ANQGSEA. This CDR3 spans 12 amino acids. V was shortened by 7 bases and J by 5 bases, with 14 bases between the two germline ends. CDR3 sequence (DNA): TGCAGCGCGGGTGAGGGGACGACTGAAGCTTTCTTT. It codes for CSAGEGTTEAFF.